This section outlines one TCR beta chain sequence together with its context. CDR1 and CDR2 from the germline V gene are PRHDT and FYEKMQ (reference sequence). V shed 1 base, J shed 4 bases, and the junction held 5 bases outside the gene matches. This CDR3 is built from 15 residues. This record belongs to a study of B cell selection in AIRE deficiency. Generated by immunoSEQ multiplex PCR, the TCRdb table keeps only in-frame clones and is missing some. The sample contains roughly 24,000 clones, about 90% of which appear only once. The regulatory T cell sort gate was CD4+CD25hiCD127low/negative. The receptor was isolated from a human donor in good health. The sample comprised CD4+CD25+ Tregs sorted from PBMCs. V is TRBV13 and J is TRBJ2-7; 9 bases line up with TRBD2. CDR3 region: CASSLAGTSRYEQYF. CDR3 DNA sequence: TGTGCCAGCAGCTTAGCCGGGACTAGCAGGTACGAGCAGTACTTC.